A single sample is the source of the 16 T cell receptor beta chains below, sequenced in a study of early T cells in non-severe SARS-CoV-2 infection. Each CDR3 protein is one row after TCRdb ran MiXCR on the 5' RACE reads. The repertoire has some 60,000 distinct CDR3 sequences, about 9.8% of them found once; the top ten carry around 17%. Sequenced material: whole blood. The receptors originated from an adult who was a healthcare worker with PCR-confirmed SARS-CoV-2 infection or an uninfected control (not recorded which).

This clonotype was seen many times. This chain uses TRBV7-2 with TRBJ1-6; D ambiguous. V was cut by 2 bases and J by 0 bases, with 20 bases left in between. CDR1 and CDR2 from the germline V gene are SGHTA and FQGNSA. This CDR3 contains 20 residues. DNA of the CDR3: TGTGCCAGCAGCTTATTTGAGACTGGACCCTTTAGCTCCTATAATTCACCCCTCCACTTT. Translating it yields CASSLFETGPFSSYNSPLHF.

This clonotype was counted at least ten times. The V and J genes are TRBV7-8 and TRBJ1-1; possible D gene TRBD1, 5 bases. CDR1 is SGHVS, CDR2 FQNEAQ, per germline. The V end was cut by 4 bases, the J end by 2 bases, with 8 bases between. CDR3 length: 13 amino acids. For the CDR3, the DNA is TGTGCCAGCAGCTCCTGGGGCAACACTGAAGCTTTCTTT. As protein: CASSSWGNTEAFF.

This clonotype was counted many times. The J gene is TRBJ2-3, the V gene TRBV6-2 or TRBV6-3; D may be TRBD2 (5 bases). The germline gives CDR1 MNHEY, CDR2 SVGEGT. Trimming took off 6 bases at V and 2 bases at J, with 15 bases between the two ends. The CDR3 totals 15 residues. CDR3 sequence reads: CASSGWERTTDTQYF. DNA for the CDR3: TGTGCCAGCAGCGGGTGGGAGCGGACCACAGATACGCAGTATTTT.

This clonotype was counted only a few times. This rearrangement joins TRBV28 to TRBJ1-5; D is unresolved. Trimming removed 5 bases from V and 3 bases from J, with 14 bases in between. Germline V gives CDR1 MDHEN, CDR2 SYDVKM. The CDR3 covers 15 residues. CDR3 nucleotides: TGTGCCAGCAGTGGAGGAGAGGAGGACAATCAGCCCCAGCATTTT. It is translated as CASSGGEEDNQPQHF. The full variable domain, with the rest looked up from reference TRBV28 and TRBJ1-5, is DVKVTQSSRYLVKRTGEKVFLECVQDMDHENMFWYRQDPGLGLRLIYFSYDVKMKEKGDIPEGYSVSREKKERFSLILESASTNQTSMYLCASSGGEEDNQPQHFGDGTRLSIL.

Comments on this clonotype: The conserved phenylalanine or tryptophan normally closing the CDR3 is absent here, so this likely arose from a read error. Because the CDR3's place on the DNA is in doubt, the DNA is left out and the CDR3 is given as listed by TCRdb. The chain joins TRBV29-1 to TRBJ1-1. Germline V lookup: CDR1 SQVTM, CDR2 ANQGSEA. The CDR3 is 15 amino acids long, termini counted. CDR3 amino acids: CSALSWAASNTEAFL.

This clonotype occurred many times. The V and J genes are TRBV20-1 and TRBJ2-7; 8 bases agree with TRBD2. The V gene end was trimmed by 2 bases and the J gene end by 3 bases; junction bases not matched to a gene: 9. This CDR3 region has 15 residues. Per the germline V gene, CDR1 is DFQATT and CDR2 is SNEGSKA (reference sequence). CDR3 bases: TGCAGTGCTAGACGGGGCGTAGGGACTAGCTACGAGCAGTACTTC. It yields the protein CSARRGVGTSYEQYF.

The chain couples TRBV28 to TRBJ2-1; weak D call: TRBD1 (6 bases). The CDR3 length is 16 residues. The ends were cut back, 3 bases at V and 5 bases at J, with 17 bases in the middle. Germline CDR1 and CDR2: MDHEN and SYDVKM. CDR3 sequence: CASSLPIKGGNNEQFF. The DNA for the CDR3 is TGTGCCAGCAGTTTGCCCATTAAAGGGGGTAACAATGAGCAGTTCTTC.

This clonotype was observed many times. The chain links TRBV7-9 to TRBJ1-5, with a tentative D call TRBD1 (6 bases). Germline CDR1 and CDR2: SEHNR and FQNEAQ (reference sequence). Between the trimmed V and J ends, which lost 1 base and 5 bases, there was a span of 12 bases. This CDR3 is 15 amino acids long. For the CDR3, the DNA is TGTGCCAGCAGCTTAGGGACAGCTGGGGATCAGCCCCAGCATTTT. Residues: CASSLGTAGDQPQHF.

This clonotype was observed at least ten times. The V and J genes are TRBV7-3 and TRBJ1-1; possibly TRBD1 for D (5 bases). CDR3 size: 13 residues. In germline, CDR1 is SGHTA, CDR2 FQGTGA. The ends were cut back, 6 bases at V and 1 base at J, with 9 bases in the middle. The CDR3 sequence: CASSSQGNTEAFF. CDR3 nucleotides: TGTGCCAGCAGTTCGCAGGGGAACACTGAAGCTTTCTTT.

This clonotype was seen more than once but under ten times. This chain joins TRBV24-1 and TRBJ2-1; weak D call: TRBD2 (5 bases). There are 12 residues in the CDR3. CDR1 and CDR2 from the germline V gene are KGHDR and SFDVKD. V lost 9 bases and J lost 6, with 11 bases in between. The CDR3, as DNA: TGTGCCACCGGGGAGAAAATCAATGAGCAGTTCTTC. Protein product: CATGEKINEQFF.

This clonotype was counted ten times or more. The rearrangement joins TRBV28 to TRBJ1-2, with 8 bases identical to TRBD1. With 3 bases clipped from V and 12 bases from J, the junction kept 6 bases outside the gene matches. Germline loops: CDR1 MDHEN, CDR2 SYDVKM. The CDR3 totals 12 residues. The CDR3 bases are TGTGCCAGCAGTTTCAGGGGGCGTGAAGACACCTTC. It is translated as CASSFRGREDTF.

The chain employs TRBV5-1 and TRBJ1-1; 10 nucleotides line up with TRBD1. In germline, CDR1 is SGHRS, CDR2 YFSETQ. The CDR3 is 14 amino acids. V shed 0 bases and J 14 bases; nucleotides not matched to a gene: 10. CDR3 amino acids: CASSLAHGTGVYFF. DNA for the CDR3: TGCGCCAGCAGCTTGGCCCACGGGACAGGGGTTTACTTCTTT.

This clonotype was found many times. This chain connects TRBV20-1 to TRBJ2-4; 9 nucleotides align to TRBD1. Germline V gene lookup returns CDR1 DFQATT and CDR2 SNEGSKA (reference sequence). This CDR3 region has 14 residues. V was clipped by 4 bases and J by 3 bases; unmatched bases: 4. CDR3 DNA sequence: TGCAGTGCTACCCCGACAGGGGGCAAAAACATTCAGTACTTC. This encodes CSATPTGGKNIQYF.

The sample holds many counts of this clonotype. V gene TRBV4-3 combines with J gene TRBJ2-7; D is uncertain. Germline loops: CDR1 LGHNA, CDR2 YSLEER. Trimming removed 3 bases at V and 4 bases at J, with 22 bases between. The CDR3 length is 17 residues. CDR3 sequence (DNA): TGCGCCAGCAGCCACGTTCATGGAAGGGAATTGACGTACGAGCAGTACTTC. Translating gives CASSHVHGRELTYEQYF.

This clonotype was recorded a few times. The rearrangement joins TRBV7-2 to TRBJ2-3; D unresolved. Per germline, CDR1 SGHTA and CDR2 FQGNSA. V was clipped by 1 base and J by 6 bases, with 14 bases between them. The CDR3 is made up of 15 amino acids. The CDR3 protein is CASSLEPTKGDTQYF. The CDR3 DNA sequence: TGTGCCAGCAGCTTAGAACCCACGAAAGGCGATACGCAGTATTTT.

V is TRBV7-4 and J is TRBJ2-1; D not certain. The CDR3 totals 12 residues. In germline, CDR1 is SGHVT, CDR2 SQSDAQ. Deletions cut 3 bases from V and 9 bases from J, with 9 bases between. The CDR3 DNA reads TGTGCCAGCAGCTTTAAGGGATGTGAGCAGTTCTTC. Translating it yields CASSFKGCEQFF.